This TCR beta chain was profiled in a study of T cells in Graves' hyperthyroidism and ophthalmopathy. The wider study: Peripheral blood was obtained at initial diagnosis, preceding any treatment. General study findings and limits: For ophthalmopathy, model prediction preceded onset by a median approximately 6 months.

There are 15 residues in the CDR3. With V trimmed by 5 bases and J by 6 bases, 8 bases remained unmatched. The germline V gene has CDR1 MNHEY and CDR2 SMNVEV (reference sequence). This clonotype has at least ten counts. The target antigen is unknown. Amplified TCR beta CDR3 regions came from RNA transcripts. The TCR CDR3 first-round RT-PCR relied on the HTBI primer set. Each CDR3 protein is one row after TCRdb ran MiXCR on the multiplex PCR reads. Of hundreds of thousands of distinct CDR3 sequences listed, just under 20% are singletons. Exclusion of patients followed from uncontrolled infection, other autoimmune disease, pregnancy or lactation.

The sequenced sample consisted of blood. The chain uses TRBV27 and TRBJ2-1; 9 bases agree with TRBD1. This TCR was sampled from a man between 40 and 49 years old with Graves' ophthalmopathy. This CDR3 is CASSQRGQGLNEQFF. In DNA form, the CDR3 reads TGTGCCAGCAGTCAAAGGGGACAGGGCCTCAATGAGCAGTTCTTC.